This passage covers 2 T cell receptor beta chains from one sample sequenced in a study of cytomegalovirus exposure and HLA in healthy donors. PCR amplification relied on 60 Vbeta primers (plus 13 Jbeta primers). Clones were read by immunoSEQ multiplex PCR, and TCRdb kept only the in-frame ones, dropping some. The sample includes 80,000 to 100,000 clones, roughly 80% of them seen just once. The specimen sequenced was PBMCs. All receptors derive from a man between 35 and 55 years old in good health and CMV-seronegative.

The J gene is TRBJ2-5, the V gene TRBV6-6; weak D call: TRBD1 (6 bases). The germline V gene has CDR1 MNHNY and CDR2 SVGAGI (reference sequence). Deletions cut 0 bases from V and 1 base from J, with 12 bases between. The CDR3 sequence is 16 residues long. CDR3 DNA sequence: TGTGCCAGCAGTTACTCCTCTTACAGGGTCCAAGAGACCCAGTACTTC. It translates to CASSYSSYRVQETQYF.

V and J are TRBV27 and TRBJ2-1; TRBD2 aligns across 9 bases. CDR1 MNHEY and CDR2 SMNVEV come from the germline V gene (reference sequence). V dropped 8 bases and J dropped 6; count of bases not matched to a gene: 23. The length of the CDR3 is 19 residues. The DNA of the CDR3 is TGTGCCAGCCGATTCTTGCCCCGACTAGCGGAAAATAGTGTCAATGAGCAGTTCTTC. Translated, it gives CASRFLPRLAENSVNEQFF.